The 18 T cell receptor beta chains listed next were all sequenced from one sample in a study of T cell repertoires in cytomegalovirus infection. Their recognized antigens are unknown. TCRdb fed the reads into MiXCR, producing one record per CDR3 protein. Here the sample spans 310,000 or so distinct CDR3 sequences, 25% being singletons. The material sequenced was cultured PBMCs, taken from culture after CMV antigen stimulation. All receptors come from a human donor in good health (CMV status not recorded). Some clones in this sample may be carry-over from other donors' samples.

This chain connects TRBV20-1 to TRBJ2-6, with D tentatively TRBD2 (6 bases). Germline V gene lookup returns CDR1 DFQATT and CDR2 SNEGSKA (reference sequence). The CDR3 has 13 residues. V dropped 5 bases and J dropped 3 bases, with 8 bases sitting between them. For the CDR3, the DNA is TGCAGTGCTCGGGAGTTTGGGGCCAACGTCCTGACTTTC. It codes for CSAREFGANVLTF.

This chain uses TRBV20-1 with TRBJ2-5, with D maybe TRBD2 (6 bases). The germline gives CDR1 DFQATT, CDR2 SNEGSKA (reference sequence). Trimming removed 3 bases at V and 5 bases at J, with 13 bases between. CDR3 length: 13 residues. CDR3 region: CSASHRLGETQYF. CDR3 in DNA: TGCAGTGCTAGCCACCGACTAGGGGAGACCCAGTACTTC.

This rearrangement joins TRBV7-9 to TRBJ2-7, with D unclear. Trimming left V 5 bases short and J 2 bases short, with 10 bases between. Germline V gene sequence: CDR1 SEHNR, CDR2 FQNEAQ (reference sequence). The CDR3 length is 13 residues. CDR3 protein: CASSPPGTYEQYF. For the CDR3, the DNA is TGTGCCAGCAGCCCGCCAGGAACCTACGAGCAGTACTTC.

In DNA form, the CDR3 reads TGTGCCAGCAGCCGCAAACTAGCGGGAGGATCCTACGAGCAGTACTTC. The encoded protein is CASSRKLAGGSYEQYF. The V and J genes are TRBV4-2 and TRBJ2-7, with 12 bases matching TRBD2. Losses at the gene ends were 4 bases for V and 1 base for J; bases not matched to a gene: 5. Per germline, CDR1 LGHNA and CDR2 YNFKEQ. CDR3 length equals 16 residues.

This clonotype was found a few times. The chain combines TRBV6-2 or TRBV6-3 with TRBJ2-7; D may be TRBD1 or TRBD2 (6 bases each). Trimming removed 0 bases at V and 1 base at J, with 13 bases between. The CDR3 sequence is 16 residues long. Germline V gene data show CDR1 as MNHEY and CDR2 as SVGEGT. CDR3 DNA: TGTGCCAGCAGTTACTCCCGGGGGACACAGTCCTACGAGCAGTACGTC. Its protein product is CASSYSRGTQSYEQYV.

This clonotype came up many times. The genes are TRBV7-2 and TRBJ1-1; maybe TRBD1 (6 bases). Germline V lookup: CDR1 SGHTA, CDR2 FQGNSA. Between the trimmed V and J ends, which lost 3 bases and 1 base, there was a span of 9 bases. This CDR3 comprises 14 residues. The CDR3 loop reads CASSFSRGNTEAFF. The CDR3 DNA follows: TGTGCCAGCAGCTTCTCCAGGGGGAACACTGAAGCTTTCTTT.

Only a few counts were recorded for this clonotype. The chain is built from TRBV7-6 and TRBJ2-3; TRBD2 agrees at 9 bases. There are 15 residues in the CDR3. From germline, CDR1 is SGHVS and CDR2 FNYEAQ. V was clipped by 6 bases and J by 4 bases; unmatched bases: 8. Here the CDR3 DNA reads TGTGCCAGCAGTCTCTATAGCGGGAGCTCAGATACGCAGTATTTT. Translating gives CASSLYSGSSDTQYF.

This clonotype was counted between two and nine times. The chain recombines TRBV7-2 with TRBJ2-1; TRBD2 agrees at 9 bases. There are 16 residues in the CDR3. V was clipped by 5 bases and J by 4 bases; unmatched bases: 9. Germline V gene sequence: CDR1 SGHTA, CDR2 FQGNSA. The CDR3 protein is CASSVPIAGVYNEQFF. The CDR3 DNA is TGTGCCAGCAGCGTACCCATAGCGGGAGTATACAATGAGCAGTTCTTC.

V gene TRBV10-3 combines with J gene TRBJ1-4; unclear D gene. The V end lost 0 bases, the J end lost 3 bases, and 11 bases lay between the germline ends. Germline V gives CDR1 ENHRY, CDR2 SYGVKD. This CDR3 region has 16 residues. This CDR3 reads CAISESLDGANEKLFF. CDR3 bases: TGTGCCATCAGTGAGTCTCTGGACGGAGCTAATGAAAAACTGTTTTTT.

J is TRBJ1-2 and V is TRBV20-1; D might be TRBD1 (5 bases). The CDR3 is made up of 15 amino acids. Trimming left V 0 bases short and J 4 bases short, with 15 bases between. The V gene's germline CDR1 is DFQATT and CDR2 SNEGSKA (reference sequence). The CDR3 coding sequence is TGCAGTGCTAGAGATCCGAGGGGCTCCTTCTATGGCTACACCTTC. The encoded protein is CSARDPRGSFYGYTF.

This clonotype has just a few counts. This chain joins TRBV27 and TRBJ1-1; D unclear. This CDR3 has 16 amino acids. Germline V gene lookup returns CDR1 MNHEY and CDR2 SMNVEV (reference sequence). Trimming removed 10 bases from V and 3 bases from J, with 24 bases in between. In nucleotides, the CDR3 is TGTGCCACCTCTTCGGAGGGCTGGGCCCGACACACTGAAGCTTTCTTT. Translating gives CATSSEGWARHTEAFF.

Turning to this clonotype: Compared with germline, one end of the junction differs, possibly owing to a read error. The rearrangement links TRBV6-2 or TRBV6-3 to TRBJ2-3, with TRBD2 matching over 7 bases. The CDR3 extends over 15 amino acids. The germline V gene encodes CDR1 MNHEY and CDR2 SVGEGT. The CDR3 protein is CASRTSTVGTDTQCF. CDR3 DNA sequence: TGTGCCAGCAGGACTAGCACTGTCGGCACAGATACGCAGTGTTTT.

The genes are TRBV2 and TRBJ2-1; D remains unclear. This CDR3 comprises 13 residues. The germline gives CDR1 SNHLY, CDR2 FYNNEI. The V end lost 3 bases, the J end lost 9 bases, and 12 bases lay between the germline ends. The CDR3 DNA reads TGTGCCAGCAGTGAGTGGAGTAGTCGTGAGCAGTTCTTC. It specifies CASSEWSSREQFF.

The V call is TRBV9, the J call TRBJ1-1; TRBD1 is a possible D gene (6 bases). Trimming pared 3 bases from V and 0 bases from J, leaving 12 bases between. The CDR3 extends over 15 amino acids. Germline V gives CDR1 SGDLS, CDR2 YYNGEE. The CDR3 spells CASSAATGLNTEAFF. Here the CDR3 DNA reads TGTGCCAGCAGCGCAGCAACAGGGTTGAACACTGAAGCTTTCTTT.

This clonotype has a count of ten or more. The chain combines TRBV7-6 with TRBJ1-1; D is unclear. V lost 7 bases, J lost 0 bases, and 15 bases lay in between. The CDR3 runs to 15 residues. Germline CDR1 is SGHVS and CDR2 is FNYEAQ. The CDR3 loop reads CASTLGRSMNTEAFF. The CDR3 nucleotides are TGTGCCAGCACCCTAGGACGGAGCATGAACACTGAAGCTTTCTTT.

This clonotype has more than one count but fewer than ten. The J gene is TRBJ1-2, the V gene TRBV10-1, with TRBD1 as a possible D gene (5 bases). The CDR3 length is 13 residues. Germline V gene lookup returns CDR1 WNHNN and CDR2 SYGVQD (reference sequence). Trimming pared 0 bases from V and 5 bases from J, leaving 7 bases between. The CDR3 sequence: CASSESGDYGYTF. The CDR3 coding sequence is TGCGCCAGCAGTGAGTCGGGGGATTATGGCTACACCTTC.

The gene calls are TRBV7-3 and TRBJ1-1, with 9 positions matching TRBD1. Germline V gives CDR1 SGHTA, CDR2 FQGTGA. With V trimmed by 3 bases and J by 1 base, 3 bases remained unmatched. This CDR3 comprises 15 residues. CDR3 amino acids: CASSFRQGENTEAFF. The CDR3 bases are TGTGCCAGCAGCTTCCGACAGGGGGAGAACACTGAAGCTTTCTTT.

This clonotype was recorded a few times. The genes are TRBV20-1 and TRBJ2-3; 7 bases match TRBD2. CDR1 is DFQATT, CDR2 SNEGSKA, per germline (reference sequence). The CDR3 length is 15 residues. With V trimmed by 6 bases and J by 0 bases, 9 bases remained unmatched. CDR3 residues: CSAPAPRESTDTQYF. CDR3 bases: TGCAGTGCCCCCGCCCCGCGGGAGAGCACAGATACGCAGTATTTT.